This T cell receptor (beta chain) was sequenced for a study of vaccination and CD4 T cells after COVID-19. Study details: Post-COVID samples were collected a median about 95 days following diagnosis, spanning 35 to 161.

Time point denoted: late sampling 161 to 241 days after vaccination in three convalescent patients. There are 13 residues in the CDR3. Germline loops: CDR1 SEHNR, CDR2 FQNEAQ (reference sequence). V was pared by 3 bases and J by 5 bases, with 10 bases between. TCRdb itself ran the PCR reads through MiXCR, one entry per CDR3 protein. This sample has some 27,000 distinct CDR3 sequences, with 45% to 60% found just once. The sequenced sample was CD4+ T cells from blood, obtained about 7 months after SARS-CoV-2 vaccination. The receptor's source is a human donor who had recovered from COVID-19. The chain employs TRBV7-9 and TRBJ2-5; D remains unclear. CDR3 nucleotides: TGTGCCAGCAGCTTGTCCCTGTTGGAGACCCAGTACTTC. Its translation is CASSLSLLETQYF.